The rows below give T cell receptor beta chains drawn from one sample of a study of blood T cells in healthy people across ages. MiXCR, run by TCRdb on the 5' RACE reads, gives a single entry per CDR3 protein. The sample shows around 750,000 distinct CDR3 sequences, about 55% of them seen only once. Material for sequencing was blood. The receptors were gathered from an elderly man in good health. CDR3s include the opening cysteine and the closing phenylalanine or tryptophan. A D gene is named only where the DNA matches it firmly. Rows give clone size only sometimes, using once, few, many, or a class for an expanded clone.

clone size: -
D gene: -
V gene: TRBV12-3/TRBV12-4
J gene: TRBJ1-6
CDR3 DNA: TGTGCCAGCAGTGGATATGGGGGGAGCAATTCACCCCTCCACTTT
CDR3 protein: CASSGYGGSNSPLHF

clone size: few
D gene: -
V gene: TRBV10-3
J gene: TRBJ1-2
CDR3 DNA: TGTGCCATCAGTGGCGGGGCGCGGAGCGGCTACACCTTC
CDR3 protein: CAISGGARSGYTF

clone size: -
D gene: TRBD2
V gene: TRBV5-1
J gene: TRBJ2-7
CDR3 DNA: TGCGCCAGCAGCTTGGAGCGGGAGGGGAATGAGCAGTACTTC
CDR3 protein: CASSLEREGNEQYF

clone size: -
D gene: -
V gene: TRBV5-1
J gene: TRBJ2-1
CDR3 DNA: TGCGCCAGCTCAGGGAGGGGGCAATACAATGAGCAGTTCTTC
CDR3 protein: CASSGRGQYNEQFF

clone size: -
D gene: TRBD2
V gene: TRBV4-1
J gene: TRBJ2-7
CDR3 DNA: TGCGCCAGCAGCCATGGACTAGCGGGAGGTCGGGACGAGCAGTACTTC
CDR3 protein: CASSHGLAGGRDEQYF

clone size: -
D gene: -
V gene: TRBV24-1
J gene: TRBJ2-3
CDR3 DNA: TGTGCCACCAGTGATGGGCTAGACGCGTATTTT
CDR3 protein: CATSDGLDAYF

clone size: few
D gene: TRBD1
V gene: TRBV25-1
J gene: TRBJ1-5
CDR3 DNA: TGTGCCAGCAGCGAATCCCGGACAGGAGCTTTTAGCAATCAGCCCCAGCATTTT
CDR3 protein: CASSESRTGAFSNQPQHF

clone size: few
D gene: TRBD1
V gene: TRBV7-9
J gene: TRBJ1-2
CDR3 DNA: TGTGCCAGCAGCCCATCTCCCGGGACAGAACTCTATGGCTACACCTTC
CDR3 protein: CASSPSPGTELYGYTF

clone size: -
D gene: TRBD2
V gene: TRBV6-6
J gene: TRBJ2-7
CDR3 DNA: TGTGCCAGCAGTTACTCACTAGCGGGAGCCTACGAGCAGTACTTC
CDR3 protein: CASSYSLAGAYEQYF

clone size: -
D gene: -
V gene: TRBV4-1
J gene: TRBJ2-4
CDR3 DNA: TGCGCCAGCAGCCAAGTCCCAGAGCTAGCCAAAAACATTCAGTACTTC
CDR3 protein: CASSQVPELAKNIQYF

clone size: -
D gene: -
V gene: TRBV10-3
J gene: TRBJ2-2
CDR3 DNA: TGTGCCATCAGTGAGTCGGGACTGAACACTGGGGAGCTGTTTTTT
CDR3 protein: CAISESGLNTGELFF

clone size: -
D gene: TRBD1
V gene: TRBV6-5
J gene: TRBJ2-1
CDR3 DNA: TGTGCCAGCAGTCCACAGGGGCCAGGGAATGAGCAGTTCTTC
CDR3 protein: CASSPQGPGNEQFF

clone size: -
D gene: -
V gene: TRBV27
J gene: TRBJ2-7
CDR3 DNA: TGTGCCAGCAGTTCCCGCGACAGGCCAACCTACGAGCAGTACTTC
CDR3 protein: CASSSRDRPTYEQYF

clone size: -
D gene: TRBD2
V gene: TRBV14
J gene: TRBJ2-3
CDR3 DNA: TGTGCCAGCAGCCCTCTCGGGACTAGCCTCCGCAGATACGCGTATTTT
CDR3 protein: CASSPLGTSLRRYAYF

clone size: -
D gene: -
V gene: TRBV6-5
J gene: TRBJ2-3
CDR3 DNA: TGTGCCAGCAGTTCGACTGGTCCATTCGGATACGCGTATTTT
CDR3 protein: CASSSTGPFGYAYF

clone size: few
D gene: TRBD1
V gene: TRBV24-1
J gene: TRBJ1-6
CDR3 DNA: TGTGCCACCAGTGCTGCCGACAGGGTTTATAATTCACCCCTCCACTTT
CDR3 protein: CATSAADRVYNSPLHF

clone size: few
D gene: -
V gene: TRBV20-1
J gene: TRBJ1-1
CDR3 DNA: TGCAGTGCTAGAGATCCCCGCGCAGGGGAAGCTTTCTTT
CDR3 protein: CSARDPRAGEAFF

clone size: -
D gene: TRBD2
V gene: TRBV3-1
J gene: TRBJ2-7
CDR3 DNA: TGTGCCAGCACCCGGACTAGCGGGAGTGTTGTTTACGAGCAGTACTTC
CDR3 protein: CASTRTSGSVVYEQYF

clone size: -
D gene: -
V gene: TRBV12-5
J gene: TRBJ2-5
CDR3 DNA: TGTGCTAGTGGTTTGGACCTAAGAGGACAGATATTGGGTGAGCAGTACTTC
CDR3 protein: CASGLDLRGQILGEQYF

clone size: -
D gene: -
V gene: TRBV21-1
J gene: TRBJ2-4
CDR3 DNA: TGTGCCAGCAGCAAAGTGGCCAGGGGGGAACCCTACGGGCAGTACTTC
CDR3 protein: CASSKVARGEPYGQYF

clone size: -
D gene: -
V gene: TRBV5-5
J gene: TRBJ1-1
CDR3 DNA: TGTGCCAGCAGCTTGGGGATTTTGAACACTGAAGCTTTCTTT
CDR3 protein: CASSLGILNTEAFF

clone size: -
D gene: -
V gene: TRBV25-1
J gene: TRBJ2-3
CDR3 DNA: TGTGCCAGCAGGCCCCCGGGCCTAGGATACGCGTATTTT
CDR3 protein: CASRPPGLGYAYF

clone size: few
D gene: -
V gene: TRBV5-1
J gene: TRBJ1-1
CDR3 DNA: TGCGCCAGCAGCTTGTCAACAGCCAACACTGAAGCTTTCTTT
CDR3 protein: CASSLSTANTEAFF

clone size: -
D gene: TRBD1
V gene: TRBV20-1
J gene: TRBJ2-7
CDR3 DNA: TGCAGTGCTAGAGACCTCGGACAGGGGCTCTACTACGAGCAGTACTTC
CDR3 protein: CSARDLGQGLYYEQYF

clone size: many
D gene: -
V gene: TRBV20-1
J gene: TRBJ2-5
CDR3 DNA: TGCAGTGCTGGGGAGACCCAGTACTTC
CDR3 protein: CSAGETQYF

clone size: once
D gene: -
V gene: TRBV9
J gene: TRBJ2-5
CDR3 DNA: TGTGCCAGCAGCGTAGTGGGCGGAAAAGAGACCCAGTACTTC
CDR3 protein: CASSVVGGKETQYF

clone size: -
D gene: -
V gene: TRBV7-2
J gene: TRBJ2-5
CDR3 DNA: TGTGCCAGCAGCTTAATCCAGCAGCCACAAGAGACCCAGTACTTC
CDR3 protein: CASSLIQQPQETQYF

clone size: once
D gene: TRBD2
V gene: TRBV7-9
J gene: TRBJ2-1
CDR3 DNA: TGTGCCAGCAGCTTTGGTTTCGCAGCGGGAGACAATGAGCAGTTCTTC
CDR3 protein: CASSFGFAAGDNEQFF

clone size: -
D gene: TRBD2
V gene: TRBV7-3
J gene: TRBJ2-1
CDR3 DNA: TGTGCCAGCAGCTCTAACCCCGTCGGGACTAGCGGGATTAATGAGCAGTTCTTC
CDR3 protein: CASSSNPVGTSGINEQFF

clone size: -
D gene: TRBD2
V gene: TRBV20-1
J gene: TRBJ2-1
CDR3 DNA: TGCAGTGCCCCCCCAAAAGGACTAGCGGGAGGGTTGCGGAATGAGCAGTTCTTC
CDR3 protein: CSAPPKGLAGGLRNEQFF

clone size: -
D gene: TRBD2
V gene: TRBV24-1
J gene: TRBJ2-3
CDR3 DNA: TGTGCCACCAGTGAGTACGGGACTAGCGGGAGCGATACGCAGTATTTT
CDR3 protein: CATSEYGTSGSDTQYF

clone size: few
D gene: -
V gene: TRBV20-1
J gene: TRBJ2-3
CDR3 DNA: TGCAGTGCTCCCCCCAAGAGAGGGGGCACAGATACGCAGTATTTT
CDR3 protein: CSAPPKRGGTDTQYF

clone size: -
D gene: -
V gene: TRBV27
J gene: TRBJ1-4
CDR3 DNA: TGTGCCAGCAACCCCCGTGGGGCGAGCGAAAAACTGTTTTTT
CDR3 protein: CASNPRGASEKLFF

clone size: few
D gene: -
V gene: TRBV5-1
J gene: TRBJ2-1
CDR3 DNA: TGCGCCAGCAGCTCCCGGGCGGTGGCCCGTTACAATGAGCAGTTCTTC
CDR3 protein: CASSSRAVARYNEQFF

clone size: -
D gene: -
V gene: TRBV3-1
J gene: TRBJ2-4
CDR3 DNA: TGTGCCAGCAGCCCTCCAAGAGGCCTAGCCAAAAACATTCAGTACTTC
CDR3 protein: CASSPPRGLAKNIQYF

clone size: -
D gene: -
V gene: TRBV27
J gene: TRBJ1-2
CDR3 DNA: TGTGCCAGCAGTTTATCGGGAGAGGGTTACTATGGCTACACCTTC
CDR3 protein: CASSLSGEGYYGYTF

clone size: few
D gene: TRBD2
V gene: TRBV28
J gene: TRBJ2-7
CDR3 DNA: TGTGCCAGCAGTTCCCCGGCTTTCGGAACTAGCGGGAGCCGCTACGAGCAGTACTTC
CDR3 protein: CASSSPAFGTSGSRYEQYF

clone size: many
D gene: -
V gene: TRBV5-1
J gene: TRBJ2-3
CDR3 DNA: TGCGCCAGCAGCTTGCCCCAGACAGATACGCAGTATTTT
CDR3 protein: CASSLPQTDTQYF

clone size: -
D gene: -
V gene: TRBV20-1
J gene: TRBJ1-1
CDR3 DNA: TGCAGTGCTAGAGATACGGTTGAAGCTTTCTTT
CDR3 protein: CSARDTVEAFF